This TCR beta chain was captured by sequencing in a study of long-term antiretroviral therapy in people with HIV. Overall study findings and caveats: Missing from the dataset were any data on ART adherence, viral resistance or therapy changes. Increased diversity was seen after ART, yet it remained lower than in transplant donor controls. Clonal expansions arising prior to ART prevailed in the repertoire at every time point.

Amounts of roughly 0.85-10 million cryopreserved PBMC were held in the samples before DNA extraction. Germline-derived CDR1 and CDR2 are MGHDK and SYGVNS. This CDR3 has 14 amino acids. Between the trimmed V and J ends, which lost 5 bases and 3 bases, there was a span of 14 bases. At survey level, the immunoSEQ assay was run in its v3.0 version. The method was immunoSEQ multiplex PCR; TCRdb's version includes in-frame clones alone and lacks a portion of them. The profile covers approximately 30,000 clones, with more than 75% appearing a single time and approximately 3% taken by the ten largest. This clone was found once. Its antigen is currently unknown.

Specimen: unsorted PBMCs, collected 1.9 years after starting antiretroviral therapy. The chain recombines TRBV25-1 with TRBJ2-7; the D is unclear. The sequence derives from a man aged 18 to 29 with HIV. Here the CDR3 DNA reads TGTGCCAGCAGTACCCATTTCGCCCGCTACGAGCAGTACTTC. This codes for CASSTHFARYEQYF.